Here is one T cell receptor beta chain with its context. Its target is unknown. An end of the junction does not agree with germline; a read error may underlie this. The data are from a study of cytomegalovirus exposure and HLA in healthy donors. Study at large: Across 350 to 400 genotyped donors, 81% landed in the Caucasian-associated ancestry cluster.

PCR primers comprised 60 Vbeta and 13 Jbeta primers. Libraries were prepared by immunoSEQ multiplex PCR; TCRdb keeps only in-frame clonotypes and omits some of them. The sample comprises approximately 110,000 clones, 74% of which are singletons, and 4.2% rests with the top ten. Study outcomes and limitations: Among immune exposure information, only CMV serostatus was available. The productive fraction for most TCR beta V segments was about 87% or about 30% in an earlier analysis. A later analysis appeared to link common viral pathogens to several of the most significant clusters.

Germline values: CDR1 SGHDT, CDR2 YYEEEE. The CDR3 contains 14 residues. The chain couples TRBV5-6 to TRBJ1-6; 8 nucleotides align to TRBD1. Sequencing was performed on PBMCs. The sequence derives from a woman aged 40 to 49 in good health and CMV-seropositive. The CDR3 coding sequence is TGTGCCAGCACCTTGACAGGGGTGTTTTCACCCCTCCACTTT. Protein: CASTLTGVFSPLHF.